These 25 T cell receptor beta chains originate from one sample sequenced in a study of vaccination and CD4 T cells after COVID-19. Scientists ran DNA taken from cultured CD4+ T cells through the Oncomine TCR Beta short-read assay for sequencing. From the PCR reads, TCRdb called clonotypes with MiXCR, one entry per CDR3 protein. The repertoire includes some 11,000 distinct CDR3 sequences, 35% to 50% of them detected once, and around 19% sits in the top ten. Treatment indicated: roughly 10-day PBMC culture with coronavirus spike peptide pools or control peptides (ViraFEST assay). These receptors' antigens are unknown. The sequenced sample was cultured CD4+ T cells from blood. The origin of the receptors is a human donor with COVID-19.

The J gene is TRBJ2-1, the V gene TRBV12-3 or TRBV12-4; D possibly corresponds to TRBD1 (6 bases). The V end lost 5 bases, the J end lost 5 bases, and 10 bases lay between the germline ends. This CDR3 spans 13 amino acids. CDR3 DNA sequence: TGTGCCAGCAGTCTTGGACAGAACAATGAGCAGTTCTTC. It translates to CASSLGQNNEQFF.

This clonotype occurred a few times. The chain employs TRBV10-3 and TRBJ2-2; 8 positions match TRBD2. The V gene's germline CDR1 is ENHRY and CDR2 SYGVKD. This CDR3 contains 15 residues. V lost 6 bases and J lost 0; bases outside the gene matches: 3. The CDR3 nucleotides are TGTGCCATCAGCCAGGGACTAGCGAACACCGGGGAGCTGTTTTTT. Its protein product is CAISQGLANTGELFF.

The CDR3 nucleotides are TGTGCCAGCACCGACCTCACAGATACGCAGTATTTT. This translates into CASTDLTDTQYF. The genes are TRBV6-1 and TRBJ2-3; D is ambiguous. Per germline, CDR1 MNHNS and CDR2 SASEGT. Deletions cut 7 bases from V and 2 bases from J, with 7 bases between. This CDR3 has 12 residues.

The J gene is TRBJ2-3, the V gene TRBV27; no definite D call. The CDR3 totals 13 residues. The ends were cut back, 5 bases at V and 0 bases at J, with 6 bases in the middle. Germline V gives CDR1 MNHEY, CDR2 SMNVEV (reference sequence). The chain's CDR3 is CASSLRSTDTQYF. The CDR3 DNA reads TGTGCCAGCAGTCTAAGAAGCACAGATACGCAGTATTTT.

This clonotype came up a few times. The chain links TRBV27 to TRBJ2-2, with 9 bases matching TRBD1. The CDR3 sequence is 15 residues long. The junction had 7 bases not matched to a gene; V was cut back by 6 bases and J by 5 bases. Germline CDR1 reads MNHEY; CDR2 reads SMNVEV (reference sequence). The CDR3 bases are TGTGCCAGCAGGAAACAGGGGGCAAGAACCGGGGAGCTGTTTTTT. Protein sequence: CASRKQGARTGELFF.

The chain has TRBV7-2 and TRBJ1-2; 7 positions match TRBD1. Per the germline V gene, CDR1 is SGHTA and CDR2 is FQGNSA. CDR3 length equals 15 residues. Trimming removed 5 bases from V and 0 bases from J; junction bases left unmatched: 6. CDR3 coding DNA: TGTGCCAGCAGCCTGGACAGGCAAGCTAACTATGGCTACACCTTC. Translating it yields CASSLDRQANYGYTF.

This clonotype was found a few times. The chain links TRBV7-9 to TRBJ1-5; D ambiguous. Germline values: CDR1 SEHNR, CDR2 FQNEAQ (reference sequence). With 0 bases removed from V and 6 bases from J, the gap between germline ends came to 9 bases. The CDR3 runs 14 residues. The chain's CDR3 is CASSLAGSGQPQHF. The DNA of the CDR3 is TGTGCCAGCAGCTTAGCAGGGTCCGGTCAGCCCCAGCATTTT.

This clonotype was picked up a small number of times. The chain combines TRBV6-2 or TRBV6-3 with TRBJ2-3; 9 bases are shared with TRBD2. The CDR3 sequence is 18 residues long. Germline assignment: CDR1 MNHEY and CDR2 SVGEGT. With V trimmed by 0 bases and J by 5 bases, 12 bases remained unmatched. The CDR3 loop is CASSYSRGRGGPGDTQYF. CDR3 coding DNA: TGTGCCAGCAGTTACTCGAGAGGGCGGGGGGGGCCCGGAGATACGCAGTATTTT.

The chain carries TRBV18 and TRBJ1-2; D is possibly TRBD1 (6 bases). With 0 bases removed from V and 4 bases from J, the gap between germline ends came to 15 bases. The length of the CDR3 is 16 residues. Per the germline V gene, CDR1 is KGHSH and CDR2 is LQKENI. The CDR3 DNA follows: TGTGCCAGCTCACCACCACGCTCCGGGGGGGCCTATGGCTACACCTTC. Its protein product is CASSPPRSGGAYGYTF.

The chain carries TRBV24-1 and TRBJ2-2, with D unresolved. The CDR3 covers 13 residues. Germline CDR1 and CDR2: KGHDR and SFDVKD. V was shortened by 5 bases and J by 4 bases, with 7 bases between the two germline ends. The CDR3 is CATSGLTTGELFF. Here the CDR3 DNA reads TGTGCCACCAGTGGGTTGACCACCGGGGAGCTGTTTTTT.

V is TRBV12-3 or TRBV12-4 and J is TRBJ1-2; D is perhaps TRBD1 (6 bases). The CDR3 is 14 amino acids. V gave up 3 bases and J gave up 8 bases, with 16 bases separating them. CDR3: CASSFTGGGDGYTF. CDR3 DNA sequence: TGTGCCAGCAGTTTCACCGGGGGGGGCGACGGCTACACCTTC.

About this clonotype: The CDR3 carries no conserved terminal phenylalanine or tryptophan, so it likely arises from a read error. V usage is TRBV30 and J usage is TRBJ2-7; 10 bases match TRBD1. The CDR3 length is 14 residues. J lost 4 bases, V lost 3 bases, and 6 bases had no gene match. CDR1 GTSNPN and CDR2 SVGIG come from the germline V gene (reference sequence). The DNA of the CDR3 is TGTGCCTGGAGGGGACGGGACAGGGGTTACGAGCAGTACTAC. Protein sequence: CAWRGRDRGYEQYY.

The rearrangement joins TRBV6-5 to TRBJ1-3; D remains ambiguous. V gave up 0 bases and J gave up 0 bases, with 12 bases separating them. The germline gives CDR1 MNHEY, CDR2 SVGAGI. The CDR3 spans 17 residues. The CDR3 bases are TGTGCCAGCAGTTACTCGGGCAGGCTTAGCTCTGGAAACACCATATATTTT. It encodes CASSYSGRLSSGNTIYF.

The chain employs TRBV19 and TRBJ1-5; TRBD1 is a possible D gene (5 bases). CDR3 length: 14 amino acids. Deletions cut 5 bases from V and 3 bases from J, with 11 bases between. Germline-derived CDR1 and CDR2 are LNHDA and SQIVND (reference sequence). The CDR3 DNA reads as TGTGCCAGTAGTTTGGCAGGGAACAATCAGCCCCAGCATTTT. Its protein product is CASSLAGNNQPQHF. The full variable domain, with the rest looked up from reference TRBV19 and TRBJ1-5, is DGGITQSPKYLFRKEGQNVTLSCEQNLNHDAMYWYRQDPGQGLRLIYYSQIVNDFQKGDIAEGYSVSREKKESFPLTVTSAQKNPTAFYLCASSLAGNNQPQHFGDGTRLSIL.

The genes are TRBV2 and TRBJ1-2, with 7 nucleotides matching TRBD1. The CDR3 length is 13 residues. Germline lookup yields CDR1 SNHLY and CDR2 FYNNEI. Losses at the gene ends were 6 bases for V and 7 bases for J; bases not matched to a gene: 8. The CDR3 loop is CASRDRVEGGYTF. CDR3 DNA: TGTGCCAGCAGAGACAGGGTCGAGGGTGGCTACACCTTC.

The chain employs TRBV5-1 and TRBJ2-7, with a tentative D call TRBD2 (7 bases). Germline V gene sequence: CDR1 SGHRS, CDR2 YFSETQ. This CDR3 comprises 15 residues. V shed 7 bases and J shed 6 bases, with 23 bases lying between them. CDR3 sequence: CASAATGGAAGEQYF. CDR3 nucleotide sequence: TGCGCCAGCGCCGCGACGGGGGGCGCGGCTGGCGAGCAGTACTTC.

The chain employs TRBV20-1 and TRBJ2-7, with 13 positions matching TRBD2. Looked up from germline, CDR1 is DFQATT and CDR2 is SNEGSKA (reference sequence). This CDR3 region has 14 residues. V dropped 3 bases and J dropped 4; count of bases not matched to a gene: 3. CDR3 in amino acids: CSASPTSGGYEQYF. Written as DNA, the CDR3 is TGCAGTGCTAGCCCGACTAGCGGGGGGTACGAGCAGTACTTC.

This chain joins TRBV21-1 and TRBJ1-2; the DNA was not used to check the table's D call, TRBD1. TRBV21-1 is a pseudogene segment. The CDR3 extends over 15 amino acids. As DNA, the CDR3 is TGTGCCAGCAGCTTCCCGACGACAGGGGGCGATGGCTACACCTTC. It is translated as CASSFPTTGGDGYTF.

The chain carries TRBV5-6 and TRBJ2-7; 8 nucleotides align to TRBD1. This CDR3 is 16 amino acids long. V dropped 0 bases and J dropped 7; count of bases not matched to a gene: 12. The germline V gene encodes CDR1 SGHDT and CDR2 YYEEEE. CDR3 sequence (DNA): TGTGCCAGCAGCTTGGACAGTGGCAGGGGGCAGGGGGAGCAGTACTTC. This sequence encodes CASSLDSGRGQGEQYF. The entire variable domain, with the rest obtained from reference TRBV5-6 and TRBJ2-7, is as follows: DAGVTQSPTHLIKTRGQQVTLRCSPKSGHDTVSWYQQALGQGPQFIFQYYEEEERQRGNFPDRFSGHQFPNYSSELNVNALLLGDSALYLCASSLDSGRGQGEQYFGPGTRLTVT.

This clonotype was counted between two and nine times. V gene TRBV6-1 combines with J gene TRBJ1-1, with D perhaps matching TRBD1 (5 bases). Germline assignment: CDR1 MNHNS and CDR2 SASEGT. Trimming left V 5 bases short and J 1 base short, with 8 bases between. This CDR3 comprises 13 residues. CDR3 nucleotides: TGTGCCAGCAGTAGCAGGGAGAACACTGAAGCTTTCTTT. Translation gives CASSSRENTEAFF.

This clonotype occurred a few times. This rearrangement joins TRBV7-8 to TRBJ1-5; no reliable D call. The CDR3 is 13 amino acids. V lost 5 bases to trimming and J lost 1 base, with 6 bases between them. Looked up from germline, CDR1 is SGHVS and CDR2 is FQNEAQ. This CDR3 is CASSLQSNQPQHF. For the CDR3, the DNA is TGTGCCAGCAGCCTCCAAAGCAATCAGCCCCAGCATTTT.

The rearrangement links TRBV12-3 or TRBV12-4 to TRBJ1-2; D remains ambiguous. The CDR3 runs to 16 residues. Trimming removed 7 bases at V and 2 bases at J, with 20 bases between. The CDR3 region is CASIEVGLGQNYGYTF. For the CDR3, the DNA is TGTGCCAGCATCGAGGTGGGGTTAGGCCAAAACTATGGCTACACCTTC.

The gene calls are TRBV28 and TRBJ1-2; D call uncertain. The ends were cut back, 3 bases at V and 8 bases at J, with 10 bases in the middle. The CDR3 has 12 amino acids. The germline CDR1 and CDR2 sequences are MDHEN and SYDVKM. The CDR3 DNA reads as TGTGCCAGCAGTTTTAGGGTTTACGGCTACACCTTC. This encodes CASSFRVYGYTF.

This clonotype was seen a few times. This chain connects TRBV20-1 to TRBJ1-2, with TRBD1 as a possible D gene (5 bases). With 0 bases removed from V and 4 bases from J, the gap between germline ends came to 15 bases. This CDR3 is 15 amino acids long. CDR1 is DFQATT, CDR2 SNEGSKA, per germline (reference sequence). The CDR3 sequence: CSAREFRQGLYGYTF. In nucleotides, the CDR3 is TGCAGTGCTAGAGAGTTTAGGCAGGGCCTCTATGGCTACACCTTC.

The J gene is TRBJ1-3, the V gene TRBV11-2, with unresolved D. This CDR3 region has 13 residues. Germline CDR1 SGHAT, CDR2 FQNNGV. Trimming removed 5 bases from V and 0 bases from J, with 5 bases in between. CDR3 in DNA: TGTGCCAGCAGCGTGGCCTCTGGAAACACCATATATTTT. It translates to CASSVASGNTIYF.